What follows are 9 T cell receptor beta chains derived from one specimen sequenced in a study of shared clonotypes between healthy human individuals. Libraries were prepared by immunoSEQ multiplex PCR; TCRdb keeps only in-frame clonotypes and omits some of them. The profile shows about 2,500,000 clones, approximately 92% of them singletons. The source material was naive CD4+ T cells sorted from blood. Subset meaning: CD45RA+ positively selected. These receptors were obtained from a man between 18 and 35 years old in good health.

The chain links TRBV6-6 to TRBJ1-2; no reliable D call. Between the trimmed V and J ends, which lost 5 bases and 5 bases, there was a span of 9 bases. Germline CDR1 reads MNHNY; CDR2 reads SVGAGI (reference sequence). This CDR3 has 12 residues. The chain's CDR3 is CASSQPPYGYTF. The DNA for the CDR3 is TGTGCCAGCAGTCAACCACCGTATGGCTACACCTTC.

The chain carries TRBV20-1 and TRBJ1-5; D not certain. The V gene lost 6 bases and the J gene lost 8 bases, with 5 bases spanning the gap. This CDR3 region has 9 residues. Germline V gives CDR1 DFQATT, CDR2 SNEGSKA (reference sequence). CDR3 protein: CSAKEPQHF. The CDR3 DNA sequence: TGCAGTGCCAAGGAGCCCCAGCATTTT.

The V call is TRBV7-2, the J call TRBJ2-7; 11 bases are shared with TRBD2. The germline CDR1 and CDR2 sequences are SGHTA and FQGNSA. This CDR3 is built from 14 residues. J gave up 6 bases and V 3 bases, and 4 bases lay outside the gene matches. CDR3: CASSFSGRATEQYF. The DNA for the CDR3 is TGTGCCAGCAGCTTTAGCGGGAGGGCGACCGAGCAGTACTTC.

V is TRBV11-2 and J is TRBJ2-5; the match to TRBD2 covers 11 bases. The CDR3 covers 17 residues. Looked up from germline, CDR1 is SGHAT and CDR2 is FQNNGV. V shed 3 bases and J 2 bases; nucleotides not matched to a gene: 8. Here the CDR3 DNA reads TGTGCCAGCAGCTTTACTAGCGGGGGAGGGGCTCAAGAGACCCAGTACTTC. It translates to CASSFTSGGGAQETQYF.

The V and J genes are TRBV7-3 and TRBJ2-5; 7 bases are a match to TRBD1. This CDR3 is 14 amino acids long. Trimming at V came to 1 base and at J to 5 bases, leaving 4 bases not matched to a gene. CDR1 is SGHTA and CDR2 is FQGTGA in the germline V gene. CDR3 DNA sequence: TGTGCCAGCAGCTTAAAGGGGGCGCGGGAGACCCAGTACTTC. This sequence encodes CASSLKGARETQYF.

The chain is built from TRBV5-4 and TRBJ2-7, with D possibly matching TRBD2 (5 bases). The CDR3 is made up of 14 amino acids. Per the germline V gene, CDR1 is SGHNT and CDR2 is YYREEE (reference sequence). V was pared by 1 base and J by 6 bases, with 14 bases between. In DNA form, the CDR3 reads TGTGCCAGCAGCTTGAATGTGCAGGCGGGCGAGCAGTACTTC. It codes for CASSLNVQAGEQYF.

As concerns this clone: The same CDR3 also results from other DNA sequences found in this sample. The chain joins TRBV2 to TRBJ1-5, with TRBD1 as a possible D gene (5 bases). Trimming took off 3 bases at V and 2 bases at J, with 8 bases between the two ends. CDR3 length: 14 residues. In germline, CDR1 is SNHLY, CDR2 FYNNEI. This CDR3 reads CASSEGGGNQPQHF. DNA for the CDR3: TGTGCCAGCAGTGAGGGGGGAGGCAATCAGCCCCAGCATTTT.

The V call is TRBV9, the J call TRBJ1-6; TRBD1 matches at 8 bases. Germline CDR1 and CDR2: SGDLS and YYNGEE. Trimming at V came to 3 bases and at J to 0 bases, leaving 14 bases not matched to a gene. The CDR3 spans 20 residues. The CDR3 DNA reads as TGTGCCAGCAGCGACAGGGGGGGCAGGGTCGGATCCTCCTATAATTCACCCCTCCACTTT. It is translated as CASSDRGGRVGSSYNSPLHF.

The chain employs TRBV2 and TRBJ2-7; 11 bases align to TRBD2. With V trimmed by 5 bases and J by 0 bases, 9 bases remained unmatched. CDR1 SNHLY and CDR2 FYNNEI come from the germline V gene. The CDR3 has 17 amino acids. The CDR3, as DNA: TGTGCCAGCAGTACCCTGGGACTAGCGGCAGGCTCCTACGAGCAGTACTTC. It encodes CASSTLGLAAGSYEQYF.